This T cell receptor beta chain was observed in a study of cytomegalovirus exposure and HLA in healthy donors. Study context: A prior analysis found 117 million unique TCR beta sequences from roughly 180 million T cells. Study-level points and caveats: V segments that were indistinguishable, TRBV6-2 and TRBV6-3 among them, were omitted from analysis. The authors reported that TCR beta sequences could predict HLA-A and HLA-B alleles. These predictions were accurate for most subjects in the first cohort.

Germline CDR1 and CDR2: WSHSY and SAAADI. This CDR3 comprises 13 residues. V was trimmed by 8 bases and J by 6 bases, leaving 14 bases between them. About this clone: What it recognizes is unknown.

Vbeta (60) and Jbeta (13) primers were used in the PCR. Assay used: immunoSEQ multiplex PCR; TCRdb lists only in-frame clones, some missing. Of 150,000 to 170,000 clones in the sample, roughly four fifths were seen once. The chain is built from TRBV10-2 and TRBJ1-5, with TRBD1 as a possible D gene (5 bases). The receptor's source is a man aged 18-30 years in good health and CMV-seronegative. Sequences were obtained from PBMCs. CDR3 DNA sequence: TGCGCCAGCCTAAATGGGGGAGGTCAGCCCCAGCATTTT. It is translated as CASLNGGGQPQHF.